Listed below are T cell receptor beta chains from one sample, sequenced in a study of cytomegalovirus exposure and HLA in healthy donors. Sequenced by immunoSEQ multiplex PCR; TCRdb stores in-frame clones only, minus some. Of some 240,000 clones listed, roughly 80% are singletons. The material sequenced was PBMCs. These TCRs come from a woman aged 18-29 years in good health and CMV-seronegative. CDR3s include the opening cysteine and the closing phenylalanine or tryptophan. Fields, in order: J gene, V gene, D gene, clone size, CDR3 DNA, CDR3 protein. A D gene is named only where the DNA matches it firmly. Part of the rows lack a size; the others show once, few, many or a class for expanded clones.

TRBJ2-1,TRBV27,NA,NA,TGTGCCAGCAGTTTAGGTCTAGCCCATGGGGCTACCAATGAGCAGTTCTTC,CASSLGLAHGATNEQFF
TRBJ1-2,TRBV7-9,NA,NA,TGTGCCAGCAGATCAAAGGGGAACTCTAACTATGGCTACACCTTC,CASRSKGNSNYGYTF
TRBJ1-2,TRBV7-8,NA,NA,TGTGCCAGCAGCCAAACCGACAGTCTATATGGCTACACCTTC,CASSQTDSLYGYTF
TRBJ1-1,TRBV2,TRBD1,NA,TGTGCCAGCAGTACCACAGGGGACACTGAAGCTTTCTTT,CASSTTGDTEAFF
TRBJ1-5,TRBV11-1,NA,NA,TGTGCCAGCTCCTTTCATAGCAATCAGCCCCAGCATTTT,CASSFHSNQPQHF
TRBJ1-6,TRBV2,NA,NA,TGTGCCAGCAGAGGACAGTATCCTACTAATTCACCCCTCCACTTT,CASRGQYPTNSPLHF
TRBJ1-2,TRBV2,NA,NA,TGTGCCAGCAGTGATTCTGGGAACTATGGCTACACCTTC,CASSDSGNYGYTF
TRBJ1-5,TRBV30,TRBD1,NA,TGTGCCTGGAGTATGGACAGGGGTCCTCAGCCCCAGCATTTT,CAWSMDRGPQPQHF
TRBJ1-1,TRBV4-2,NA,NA,TGTGCCAGCAGCCAAGATGGCAGGGCGGCTGAAGCTTTCTTT,CASSQDGRAAEAFF
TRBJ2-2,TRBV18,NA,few,TGTGCCAGCTCACCGGCGCAGGGGACTAACACCGGGGAGCTGTTTTTT,CASSPAQGTNTGELFF
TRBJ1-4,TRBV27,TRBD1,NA,TGTGCCAGCAGCCTTTCCGGGACAGGGTTAGAAAAACTGTTTTTT,CASSLSGTGLEKLFF
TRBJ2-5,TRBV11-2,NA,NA,TGTGCCAGCAGGTTCGGGGACCAAGAGACCCAGTACTTC,CASRFGDQETQYF
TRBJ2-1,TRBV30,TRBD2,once,TGTGCCTGGAACCGACTAGCGGGAGAATACAATGAGCAGTTCTTC,CAWNRLAGEYNEQFF
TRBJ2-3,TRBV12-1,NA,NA,TGTGCCAGCAGCTTTACGGGGGGGAGGGGCACAGATACGCAGTATTTT,CASSFTGGRGTDTQYF
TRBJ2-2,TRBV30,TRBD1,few,TGTGCCTGGATTCAGACAGGGCGCCCCACCGGGGAGCTGTTTTTT,CAWIQTGRPTGELFF
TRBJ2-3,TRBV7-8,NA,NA,TGTGCCAGCAGCTTAGGGCGGAAGACAGATACGCAGTATTTT,CASSLGRKTDTQYF
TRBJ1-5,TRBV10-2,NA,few,TGCGCCAGCAGTCCTGGGACAAGACAGCCCCAGCATTTT,CASSPGTRQPQHF
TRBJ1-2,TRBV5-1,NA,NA,TGCGCCAGCAGCGCCCGGGACGGAGGGAGTCCCAATGGCTACACCTTC,CASSARDGGSPNGYTF
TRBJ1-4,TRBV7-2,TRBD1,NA,TGTGCCAGCAGCTTAGCCCAGGGGGCGTTTGAGAAACTGTTTTTT,CASSLAQGAFEKLFF
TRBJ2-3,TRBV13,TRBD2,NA,TGTGCCAGCAGCTTAGGACTAGCGGCCTTCACAGATACGCAGTATTTT,CASSLGLAAFTDTQYF
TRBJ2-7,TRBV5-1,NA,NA,TGCGCCAGCAGCTCCGTCGACGGTAGGTACGAGCAGTACTTC,CASSSVDGRYEQYF
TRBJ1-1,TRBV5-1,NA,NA,TGCGCCAGCAGCTTCATCCCGGGGGACACTGAAGCTTTCTTT,CASSFIPGDTEAFF
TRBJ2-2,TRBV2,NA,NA,TGTGCCAGCAGGGAGACGAGCGGAGCTACCGGGGAGCTGTTTTTT,CASRETSGATGELFF
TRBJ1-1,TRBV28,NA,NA,TGTGCCAGCAGTTTCCCGGAGAACACTGAAGCTTTCTTT,CASSFPENTEAFF
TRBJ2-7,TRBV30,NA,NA,TGTGCCTGGAGTGAGGGCTCCTACGAGCAGTACTTC,CAWSEGSYEQYF
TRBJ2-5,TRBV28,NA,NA,TGTGCCAGCATCCCAACCCTTGGGGTCGAGGAGACCCAGTACTTC,CASIPTLGVEETQYF
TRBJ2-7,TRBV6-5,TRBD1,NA,TGTGCCAGCAGTCGGCAGGGACAGCTCGAGCAGTACTTC,CASSRQGQLEQYF
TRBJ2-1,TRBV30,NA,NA,TGTGCCTGGAGTGTAGGGCGAGGCGGAAGCTCCTACAATGAGCAGTTCTTC,CAWSVGRGGSSYNEQFF
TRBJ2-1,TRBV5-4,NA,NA,TGTGCCAGCAGCTTTGGGGGGAATGAGCAGTTCTTC,CASSFGGNEQFF
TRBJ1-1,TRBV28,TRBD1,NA,TGTGCCAGCAGTTTAGGAGGGGGCGCGGCTGAAGCTTTCTTT,CASSLGGGAAEAFF
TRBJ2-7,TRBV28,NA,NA,TGTGCCAGCAGAGTCTCCTACGAGCAGTACTTC,CASRVSYEQYF
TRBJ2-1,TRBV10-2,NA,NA,TGCGCCAGCAGTAAACAGGGTAGCTACAATGAGCAGTTCTTC,CASSKQGSYNEQFF
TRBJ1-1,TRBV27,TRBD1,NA,TGTGCCAGCAGACGGGACAGGGGACGAGAAGCTTTCTTT,CASRRDRGREAFF
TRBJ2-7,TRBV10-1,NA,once,TGCGCCAGCAGTGAGAGGGCCGGGAATAGCTACGAGCAGTACTTC,CASSERAGNSYEQYF
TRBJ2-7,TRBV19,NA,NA,TGTGCCAGTAGTATAGGGTATTCGCCTCGGGAGCAGTACTTC,CASSIGYSPREQYF
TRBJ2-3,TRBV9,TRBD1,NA,TGTGCCAGCAGCGTAGGGACAGGGGTAGATACGCAGTATTTT,CASSVGTGVDTQYF
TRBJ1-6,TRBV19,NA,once,TGTGCCAGTAGTGGTCTACAGGGAGGTAATTCACCCCTCCACTTT,CASSGLQGGNSPLHF
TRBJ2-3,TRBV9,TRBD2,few,TGTGCCAGCAGCGCGAGCGGGGGGATTGATACGCAGTATTTT,CASSASGGIDTQYF
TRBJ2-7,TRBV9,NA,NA,TGTGCCAGCAGCCCTCGGGCCTCCGGGAATAGAGACACCTTGGGGAAATACGAGCAGTACTTC,CASSPRASGNRDTLGKYEQYF
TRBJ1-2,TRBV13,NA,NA,TGTGCCAGCAGCTTAGTAGGGTTGGGCGGCTACACCTTC,CASSLVGLGGYTF
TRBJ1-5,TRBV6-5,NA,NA,TGTGCCAGCAGCCCCACCGGGGCTGGCAATCAGCCCCAGCATTTT,CASSPTGAGNQPQHF
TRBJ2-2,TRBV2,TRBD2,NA,TGTGCCAGCAGCGGGACTACGAACACCGGGGAGCTGTTTTTT,CASSGTTNTGELFF
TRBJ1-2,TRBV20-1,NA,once,TGCAGTGCTCGGAACTATGGCTACACCTTC,CSARNYGYTF
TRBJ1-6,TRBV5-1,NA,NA,TGCGCCAGCAGCTTGGGACAGACCAATTCACCCCTCCACTTT,CASSLGQTNSPLHF
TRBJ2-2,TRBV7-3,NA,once,TGTGCCAGCAGCTTAATGGCTAACACCGGGGAGCTGTTTTTT,CASSLMANTGELFF
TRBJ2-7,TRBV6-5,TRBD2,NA,TGTGCCAGCAGTTCCCCTAGCGGGGGGGCCTTATACGAGCAGTACTTC,CASSSPSGGALYEQYF
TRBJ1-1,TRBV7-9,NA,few,TGTGCCAGCAGCTTTGAAGCTTTCTTT,CASSFEAFF
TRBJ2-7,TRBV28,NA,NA,TGTGCCAGCAGCCCGACCCGAGGCAGAAAGAACGAGCAGTACTTC,CASSPTRGRKNEQYF
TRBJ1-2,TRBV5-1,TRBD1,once,TGCGCCAGCAGCTTGATAGATGGCAGGGGGCGAGACTATGGCTACACCTTC,CASSLIDGRGRDYGYTF
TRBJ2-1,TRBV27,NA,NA,TGTGCCAGCACCCGGGTCCGAGACGGCTACAATGAGCAGTTCTTC,CASTRVRDGYNEQFF
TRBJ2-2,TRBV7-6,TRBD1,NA,TGTGCCAGCAGCTCACGGACAGGGACGGACACCGGGGAGCTGTTTTTT,CASSSRTGTDTGELFF
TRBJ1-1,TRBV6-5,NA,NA,TGTGCCAGCACCGGTCCGGCCACTGAAGCTTTCTTT,CASTGPATEAFF
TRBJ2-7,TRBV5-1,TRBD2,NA,TGCGCCAGCACCATCCTAGCGGGAACAGGCTCCGAGCAGTACTTC,CASTILAGTGSEQYF
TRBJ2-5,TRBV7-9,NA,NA,TGTGCCAGCAGCTTAGAGGGGGAAGAGACCCAGTACTTC,CASSLEGEETQYF
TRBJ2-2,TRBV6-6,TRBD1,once,TGTGCCAGCAGCTGGACAGGGCCGGACACCGGGGAGCTGTTTTTT,CASSWTGPDTGELFF
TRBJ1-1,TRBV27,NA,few,TGTGCCAGCAGTTCTCACCTGGGGAGCACTGAAGCTTTCTTT,CASSSHLGSTEAFF